Listed below are T cell receptor beta chains from one sample, sequenced in a study of cytomegalovirus exposure and HLA in healthy donors. This table comes from immunoSEQ multiplex PCR, and its TCRdb copy is limited to in-frame clones, with some not included. The sample yields 200,000 to 300,000 clones, around 84% seen once. Sequencing was done on a sample of PBMCs. The source of these receptors is a girl aged 2 to 10 in good health and CMV-seronegative. CDR3s leave out the opening cysteine and the closing phenylalanine or tryptophan. Clone size is not always given. Where it is, it says once, few, many or a class for expanded clones.

v_gene	j_gene	abundance	CDR3aa
TRBV20-1	TRBJ2-7	once	SASRRGSQY
TRBV5-1	TRBJ2-7	few	ASSLAQRRHEQY
TRBV9	TRBJ2-2	NA	ASTRENTGELF
TRBV5-1	TRBJ2-7	NA	ASSFGDREKDYEQY
TRBV7-3	TRBJ2-1	NA	ASSLAKGQHNEQF
TRBV27	TRBJ1-4	NA	ASRTRGRGKNEKLF
TRBV9	TRBJ2-3	NA	ASSVTTSGGAGDTQY
TRBV2	TRBJ2-5	few	ASSSDRGQGETQY
TRBV9	TRBJ1-3	NA	ASSVAKTPGKAGNTIY
TRBV14	TRBJ2-1	NA	ASSKNIGQLNNEQF
TRBV5-1	TRBJ2-2	NA	ASGPGTGGNTGELF
TRBV6-5	TRBJ2-7	once	ASSYSSPGVEQY
TRBV9	TRBJ2-5	NA	ASSVGAGKETQY
TRBV19	TRBJ1-5	NA	ASSMRGSNQPQH
TRBV11-2	TRBJ1-5	NA	ASSDRGGPQH
TRBV7-6	TRBJ1-6	NA	ASSLYSSDSPLH
TRBV29-1	NA	NA	SRPRIIPSYEQY
TRBV6-1	TRBJ1-4	NA	ASSEPQTGARGKLF
TRBV19	TRBJ2-2	NA	ASVDRSFNTGELF
TRBV30	TRBJ1-2	NA	AWTPGQGVYYGYT
TRBV11-2	TRBJ1-1	NA	ASSLGAAMNTEAF
TRBV19	TRBJ1-5	NA	ASSIYRGGDQPQH
TRBV6-6	TRBJ2-1	NA	ASTGLAAYNEQF
TRBV10-2	TRBJ2-3	few	ASSSDGFKDRVYEGGTDTQY
TRBV5-1	TRBJ2-5	NA	ASTGPAGGPGTQY
TRBV19	TRBJ2-2	NA	ASSGGTRKATGELF
TRBV5-1	NA	NA	ASSFTGGSYEQY
TRBV2	TRBJ2-1	once	ASSGTSGGVFNEQF
TRBV6-1	TRBJ1-4	NA	ASRDTAVEKLF
TRBV5-1	TRBJ2-5	once	ASFLTSGGQETQY
TRBV4-2	TRBJ2-1	NA	ASSQQSFSTDEQF
TRBV5-1	TRBJ2-5	NA	ASSPGTRETQY
TRBV7-2	TRBJ1-3	NA	ASSLALGSGNTIY
TRBV10-3	TRBJ2-7	NA	AISESTRGRTYEQY
TRBV5-6	TRBJ2-7	NA	ASSSGGLAAGYEQY
TRBV27	TRBJ2-1	NA	ASSQTPYNEQF
TRBV15	TRBJ2-3	few	ATSSDSSGGYHTDTQY
TRBV30	NA	NA	AWKPGLRFSYEQY
TRBV19	TRBJ2-1	NA	ASSRGGPRGDGEQF
TRBV14	TRBJ2-3	few	ASSQWPGLAAYTDTQY
TRBV7-9	TRBJ2-4	NA	SSSPPFGVRESKNIQY
TRBV29-1	TRBJ2-3	NA	SVRTPFTDTQY
TRBV5-1	TRBJ2-1	NA	ASSLEGGTSYNEQF